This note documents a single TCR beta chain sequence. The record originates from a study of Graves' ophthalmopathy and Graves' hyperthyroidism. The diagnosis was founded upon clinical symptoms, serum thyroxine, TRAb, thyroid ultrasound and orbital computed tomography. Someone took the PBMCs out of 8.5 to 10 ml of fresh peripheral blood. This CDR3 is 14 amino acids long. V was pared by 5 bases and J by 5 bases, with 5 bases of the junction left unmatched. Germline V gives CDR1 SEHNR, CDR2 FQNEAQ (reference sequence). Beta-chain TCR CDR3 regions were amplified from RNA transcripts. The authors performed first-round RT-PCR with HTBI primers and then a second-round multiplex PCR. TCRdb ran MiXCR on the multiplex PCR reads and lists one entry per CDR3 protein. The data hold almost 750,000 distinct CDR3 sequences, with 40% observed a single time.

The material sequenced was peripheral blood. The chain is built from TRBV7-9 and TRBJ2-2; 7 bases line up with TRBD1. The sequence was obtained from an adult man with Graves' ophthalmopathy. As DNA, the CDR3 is TGTGCCAGCAGCCCCAACAGGGGTACCGGGGAGCTGTTTTTT. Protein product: CASSPNRGTGELFF.